The T cell receptor beta chain described here comes from a study of shared clonotypes between healthy human individuals. Whole-study context: Aged between 18 and 49, the donors were a couple of women and three men.

Terminally differentiated effector memory CD45RA+ cells were excluded from the naive CD8 cells, which were CD45RO-negative and positively selected for CCR7. Original data processing: ImmunoSEQ sequences covered only the junction and lacked quality scores; filtering therefore differed. Clones were sequenced by immunoSEQ multiplex PCR, and TCRdb holds only the in-frame ones, with some missing. For V, J and clone size, that table is used; D and trimming come from the DNA. The sample yields roughly 850,000 clones, about 96% seen once. The sample was naive CD8+ T cells sorted from blood. This clonotype was obtained from a man aged 25-45 years in good health.

CDR3 nucleotide sequence: TGTGCCAGCAGCCTTAGACTAGCGGACAGAGTAGATACGCAGTATTTT. Translation gives CASSLRLADRVDTQYF. The chain couples TRBV27 to TRBJ2-3; TRBD2 agrees at 9 bases. This CDR3 comprises 16 residues. With 6 bases clipped from V and 5 bases from J, the junction kept 12 bases outside the gene matches. CDR1 is MNHEY, CDR2 SMNVEV, per germline (reference sequence).